A single sample is the source of the 27 T cell receptor beta chains below, sequenced in a study of CD8+ T cells in alopecia areata. Treatment: oral pan-JAK inhibitor, 5-10 mg twice daily. As the sequencing template, cDNA was produced by extracting RNA and reverse transcribing it. Sequenced by immunoSEQ multiplex PCR; TCRdb stores in-frame clones only, minus some. The sample shows roughly 180,000 clones, 55% to 70% of them seen only once. The starting material was CD4+ T cells sorted from blood, obtained at week 4, from a patient treated with tofacitinib. The source of these receptors is a human donor with alopecia areata.

This clone has a handful of counts. The chain uses TRBV12-5 and TRBJ2-2; 8 bases line up with TRBD1. The CDR3 loop spans 15 amino acids. Germline lookup yields CDR1 LGHNT and CDR2 FRNRAP. Germline trimming cut 4 bases from V and 5 bases from J; bases unmatched to any gene: 6. The CDR3 DNA sequence: TGTGCTAGTGGTTCCGGACAGGGAGGTACCGGGGAGCTGTTTTTT. Translation gives CASGSGQGGTGELFF.

V usage is TRBV14 and J usage is TRBJ1-2; D remains ambiguous. This CDR3 has 14 residues. The germline V gene encodes CDR1 SGHDN and CDR2 FVKESK. V lost 4 bases to trimming and J lost 5 bases, with 14 bases between them. The CDR3 reads CASSRTIGLYGYTF. CDR3 in DNA: TGTGCCAGCAGCCGTACTATAGGGCTGTATGGCTACACCTTC.

This clone was seen a few times. The CDR3 DNA follows: TGTGCCAGCAGCGGTGACAGGGACACTGAAGCTTTCTTT. It encodes CASSGDRDTEAFF. V usage is TRBV11-3 and J usage is TRBJ1-1, with 7 bases identical to TRBD1. V gave up 5 bases and J gave up 3 bases; unmatched junction bases: 3. Germline CDR1 is SGHNT and CDR2 is YENEEA. CDR3 length: 13 residues.

The rearrangement uses TRBV29-1 and TRBJ1-2, with a tentative D call TRBD1 (5 bases). This CDR3 region has 13 residues. Germline V gene data show CDR1 as SQVTM and CDR2 as ANQGSEA. V was trimmed by 1 base and J by 8 bases, leaving 14 bases between them. The chain's CDR3 is CSVEAGKSEGYTF. The DNA for the CDR3 is TGCAGCGTTGAAGCAGGGAAATCGGAGGGCTACACCTTC.

The chain recombines TRBV5-4 with TRBJ1-2; D perhaps matches TRBD1 (5 bases). Germline V gives CDR1 SGHNT, CDR2 YYREEE (reference sequence). Trimming pared 6 bases from V and 7 bases from J, leaving 16 bases between. The CDR3 runs 13 residues. The CDR3 sequence is CASTLGTLGGYTF. DNA of the CDR3: TGTGCCAGCACCCTCGGGACGCTGGGTGGCTACACCTTC.

This chain's CDR3 is CASSETGRRSEAFF. The CDR3 DNA follows: TGTGCCAGCAGTGAAACAGGGAGGAGATCTGAAGCTTTCTTT. The chain combines TRBV25-1 with TRBJ1-1, with a weak D call TRBD1 (6 bases). Germline V gene data show CDR1 as MGHDK and CDR2 as SYGVNS. The V gene lost 2 bases and the J gene lost 6 bases, with 13 bases spanning the gap. The CDR3 totals 14 residues.

The chain couples TRBV29-1 to TRBJ2-5, with D possibly called TRBD1 or TRBD2 (6 bases each). V lost 7 bases and J lost 4, with 13 bases in between. Germline assignment: CDR1 SQVTM and CDR2 ANQGSEA. This CDR3 region has 12 residues. The CDR3 sequence is CSGRGGGETQYF. DNA for the CDR3: TGCAGCGGCAGGGGAGGAGGAGAGACCCAGTACTTC.

The V gene is TRBV25-1, the J gene TRBJ1-4; D call uncertain. Trimming took 2 bases from V and 8 from J, leaving 6 bases between them. In germline, CDR1 is MGHDK, CDR2 SYGVNS. The CDR3 runs to 12 residues. CDR3 sequence (DNA): TGTGCCAGCAGTGAACGATTCGAAAAACTGTTTTTT. Its translation: CASSERFEKLFF.

This chain links TRBV30 with TRBJ2-2; 7 bases match TRBD1. This CDR3 comprises 13 residues. Germline V CDR1 and CDR2: GTSNPN, SVGIG (reference sequence). With V trimmed by 4 bases and J by 6 bases, 5 bases remained unmatched. CDR3 sequence reads: CAWNHRGAGELFF. In nucleotides, the CDR3 is TGTGCCTGGAACCACAGGGGCGCCGGGGAGCTGTTTTTT.

The J gene is TRBJ2-5, the V gene TRBV25-1; 8 positions agree with TRBD2. Trimming at V came to 5 bases and at J to 1 base, leaving 6 bases not matched to a gene. Germline V lookup: CDR1 MGHDK, CDR2 SYGVNS. The CDR3 loop spans 15 amino acids. In DNA, the CDR3 is TGTGCCAGCAGTTGGTACGGGGGGGGCCAAGAGACCCAGTACTTC. Amino acid sequence: CASSWYGGGQETQYF. Variable domain in full (rest from reference TRBV25-1 and TRBJ2-5): EADIYQTPRYLVIGTGKKITLECSQTMGHDKMYWYQQDPGMELHLIHYSYGVNSTEKGDLSSESTVSRIRTEHFPLTLESARPSHTSQYLCASSWYGGGQETQYFGPGTRLLVL.

In its sample, this clone was seen a few times. This chain connects TRBV7-2 to TRBJ2-5; tentatively, D is TRBD2 (6 bases). The germline V gene encodes CDR1 SGHTA and CDR2 FQGNSA. The CDR3 is 13 amino acids. Trimming pared 4 bases from V and 7 bases from J, leaving 13 bases between. The CDR3: CASSSREPGTQYF. The DNA of the CDR3 is TGTGCCAGCAGCTCCCGGGAGCCAGGGACCCAGTACTTC.

The rearrangement joins TRBV28 to TRBJ2-3, with D possibly being TRBD1 (5 bases). Between the trimmed V and J ends, which lost 3 bases and 0 bases, there was a span of 7 bases. Germline-derived CDR1 and CDR2 are MDHEN and SYDVKM. CDR3 length: 14 residues. The CDR3 reads CASSLGLSTDTQYF. In nucleotides, the CDR3 is TGTGCCAGCAGTTTGGGGCTAAGCACAGATACGCAGTATTTT.

This chain joins TRBV27 and TRBJ1-1; no clear D gene. Trimming stripped 8 bases from V and 4 bases from J, with 17 bases between. This CDR3 region has 14 residues. The germline gives CDR1 MNHEY, CDR2 SMNVEV (reference sequence). Here the CDR3 reads CASFHLAQGTEAFF. In DNA form, the CDR3 reads TGTGCCAGCTTCCACCTCGCTCAAGGCACTGAAGCTTTCTTT.

The V gene is TRBV9, the J gene TRBJ2-2; either TRBD1 or TRBD2 may fit D (5 bases each). The CDR3 runs to 15 residues. Germline V lookup: CDR1 SGDLS, CDR2 YYNGEE. V was clipped by 1 base and J by 3 bases, with 10 bases between them. CDR3 loop: CASSVYGADTGELFF. The CDR3 DNA is TGTGCCAGCAGCGTATACGGGGCTGACACCGGGGAGCTGTTTTTT. The variable domain in full, completed from reference TRBV9 and TRBJ2-2, reads DSGVTQTPKHLITATGQRVTLRCSPRSGDLSVYWYQQSLDQGLQFLIQYYNGEERAKGNILERFSAQQFPDLHSELNLSSLELGDSALYFCASSVYGADTGELFFGEGSRLTVL.

The genes are TRBV29-1 and TRBJ1-1; D is possibly TRBD1 (5 bases). The length of the CDR3 is 12 residues. Per germline, CDR1 SQVTM and CDR2 ANQGSEA. V lost 6 bases to trimming and J lost 9 bases, with 17 bases between them. For the CDR3, the DNA is TGCAGCGTCGTTAGGACAACTAGTCAAGCTTTCTTT. Translated: CSVVRTTSQAFF.

The chain joins TRBV29-1 to TRBJ2-3, with D tentatively TRBD1 (5 bases). With 4 bases removed from V and 2 bases from J, the gap between germline ends came to 13 bases. CDR3 length: 14 amino acids. CDR1 is SQVTM, CDR2 ANQGSEA, per germline. The CDR3 nucleotides read TGCAGCGTTGTCGAGGACATATACACAGATACGCAGTATTTT. It specifies CSVVEDIYTDTQYF.

This chain joins TRBV6-4 and TRBJ1-2, with 8 bases fitting TRBD1. This CDR3 has 13 amino acids. V lost 2 bases, J lost 9 bases, and 5 bases stayed unmatched. Per germline, CDR1 MRHNA and CDR2 SNTAGT. CDR3 in DNA: TGTGCCAGCAGTGACCGGACAGGGAAACGCTACACCTTC. It codes for CASSDRTGKRYTF.

This clone occurred a few times. The chain employs TRBV15 and TRBJ2-1, with 7 nucleotides matching TRBD1. Trimming took 0 bases from V and 4 from J; bases not matched to a gene: 6. The CDR3 has 16 amino acids. Per the germline V gene, CDR1 is LNHNV and CDR2 is YYDKDF (reference sequence). The DNA of the CDR3 is TGTGCCACCAGCAGAGATCAGGGGGACAGTTACAATGAGCAGTTCTTC. It is translated as CATSRDQGDSYNEQFF.

The chain couples TRBV10-3 to TRBJ1-1, with D perhaps TRBD1 (5 bases). Per germline, CDR1 ENHRY and CDR2 SYGVKD. V lost 5 bases and J 5 bases, leaving 9 bases between the germline ends. This CDR3 has 12 residues. Here the CDR3 reads CAISSGRTEAFF. The CDR3 DNA follows: TGTGCCATCAGTTCAGGGAGGACTGAAGCTTTCTTT.

The CDR3, as DNA: TGTGCCAGCAGTTTTGCGGGACAGGGGGACACCGGGGAGCTGTTTTTT. Translation gives CASSFAGQGDTGELFF. V and J are TRBV28 and TRBJ2-2; 11 bases map to TRBD1. Germline V gene lookup returns CDR1 MDHEN and CDR2 SYDVKM. The CDR3 runs 16 residues. The J segment lost 3 bases and the V segment lost 3 bases, leaving 3 bases of the junction unmatched.

The rearrangement links TRBV29-1 to TRBJ2-3, with TRBD1 matching over 7 bases. J lost 2 bases, V lost 2 bases, and 7 bases had no gene match. Germline V gives CDR1 SQVTM, CDR2 ANQGSEA. The CDR3 runs 15 residues. The CDR3 region is CSVEQSGQDTDTQYF. The CDR3 coding sequence is TGCAGCGTTGAACAGTCTGGACAGGACACAGATACGCAGTATTTT.

The chain recombines TRBV28 with TRBJ2-2; D not resolved. Trimming removed 6 bases from V and 7 bases from J, with 9 bases in between. The CDR3 sequence is 12 residues long. CDR1 is MDHEN, CDR2 SYDVKM, per germline. CDR3 loop: CASSIQGGELFF. The CDR3 DNA is TGTGCCAGCAGCATCCAAGGCGGGGAGCTGTTTTTT.

This clone was counted a single time. V is TRBV28 and J is TRBJ2-3; D gene ambiguous. This CDR3 is 10 amino acids long. V dropped 6 bases and J dropped 2 bases, with 0 bases sitting between them. Germline loops: CDR1 MDHEN, CDR2 SYDVKM. The CDR3 protein is CASSTDTQYF. DNA of the CDR3: TGTGCCAGCAGCACAGATACGCAGTATTTT.

This clone came up a few times. V usage is TRBV19 and J usage is TRBJ2-6, with 7 bases identical to TRBD2. The J segment lost 2 bases and the V segment lost 4 bases, leaving 14 bases of the junction unmatched. Germline lookup yields CDR1 LNHDA and CDR2 SQIVND (reference sequence). The length of the CDR3 is 19 residues. The CDR3 DNA reads as TGTGCCAGTAGTACCCTATGGGGAGGGGCCGGCGCTGGGGCCAACGTCCTGACTTTC. Amino acid sequence: CASSTLWGGAGAGANVLTF.

The sample holds one count of this clone. The V call is TRBV7-9, the J call TRBJ2-3, with 7 bases matching TRBD1. Germline CDR1 and CDR2: SEHNR and FQNEAQ (reference sequence). CDR3 size: 14 residues. Unmatched junction bases numbered 5, after V lost 5 bases and J lost 3 bases. CDR3 sequence: CASSEGGGTDTQYF. In DNA, the CDR3 is TGTGCCAGCAGCGAAGGGGGCGGTACAGATACGCAGTATTTT.

The chain joins TRBV27 to TRBJ2-1, with 14 nucleotides matching TRBD2. The CDR3 is made up of 17 amino acids. Germline trimming cut 6 bases from V and 7 bases from J; bases unmatched to any gene: 11. Germline CDR1 reads MNHEY; CDR2 reads SMNVEV (reference sequence). The CDR3 loop is CASSSPLTSGGGNEQFF. The CDR3 DNA reads TGTGCCAGCAGCTCTCCCTTGACTAGCGGGGGGGGAAATGAGCAGTTCTTC.

The chain joins TRBV30 to TRBJ2-3, with D possibly matching TRBD2 (7 bases). V was clipped by 3 bases and J by 6 bases, with 13 bases between them. The CDR3 consists of 13 residues. Germline CDR1 reads GTSNPN; CDR2 reads SVGIG (reference sequence). The CDR3 is CAWSRGAPDTQYF. Here the CDR3 DNA reads TGTGCCTGGAGCCGGGGGGCCCCGGATACGCAGTATTTT.